This T cell receptor (beta chain) is drawn from a study of T cell responses to AZD1222 COVID-19 vaccine. This CDR3 has 14 residues. V gave up 2 bases and J gave up 3 bases; unmatched junction bases: 4. Germline CDR1 is SGHDT and CDR2 is YYEEEE. Profiled with immunoSEQ multiplex PCR; TCRdb holds only in-frame clones, not every one. In the table there are around 160,000 clones, 94% of which are singletons. The source is an adult in good health. The sample in question was peripheral blood, obtained on day 0 of AZD1222 vaccination. The rearrangement joins TRBV5-6 to TRBJ1-2; 7 positions agree with TRBD1. CDR3: CASSLIDRDYGYTF. In nucleotides, the CDR3 is TGTGCCAGCAGCTTAATAGACAGGGACTATGGCTACACCTTC.